The T cell receptor beta chain described here comes from a study of cytomegalovirus exposure and HLA in healthy donors (TCRdb year 2017). Background on the whole study: An earlier analysis of fewer than 750 of the donors reported approximately 300 Gb of sequence data and 117 million unique TCR beta sequences obtained from roughly 170 million T cells. An early release covering over 500 HLA-typed donors comprised about 300 gigabases of sequencing data and about 90 million unique TCR sequences. Of the 300 to 500 genotyped donors, approximately 81% were placed in the genetic ancestry cluster associated with self-reported Caucasian donors. The study aimed to test whether signatures of past pathogen exposure could be identified by cataloging public T cell receptors. Using immunosequencing, the study profiled T cell repertoires from some 670 subjects and related those repertoires to cytomegalovirus serostatus. Along with the approximately 620-subject first cohort, a separate validation cohort of roughly 110 different subjects was used. To predict cytomegalovirus infection status, the study brought together high-throughput TCR immunosequencing, statistical association of individual TCRs with disease status, and machine learning. In a later analysis, previously published TCR beta repertoires from about 640 donors were re-analyzed and high-resolution HLA genotyping was added so that TCR occurrence patterns could be studied. Rather than drawing on any new phenotypic data, the later analysis identified candidate immune exposures from TCR beta sequences and the way those sequences occurred across donors. An earlier analysis of nearly 600 of the donors applied high-throughput TCR beta sequencing to assess whether each TCR beta V gene segment acted as functional or pseudogenic. Donor age, sex, ethnicity and CMV serostatus were compiled together with the repertoire data. In a later genetic analysis, genome-wide SNP genotypes for about 65% of the roughly 700 donors were used, and that subset was treated as a discovery cohort. Every discovery cohort repertoire had been produced on one sequencing platform. Both class I and class II loci were covered by HLA typing, at four-digit resolution. The number of typed donors differed by locus: 629-630 for A, B, C, DRB1 and DQB1; approximately 530 for DQA1; 600 to 610 for DPA1; and some 450 for DPB1. Several DR-DQ haplotypes were treated as single units for association and clustering because of strong linkage in the cohort. Among some 410 genotyped donors of the cohort, an average of about 240,000 unique TCR beta nucleotide sequences was sequenced per donor, of which about 18% were non-productive. Results the study describes overall, beyond this receptor: In this cohort, only TCR beta chains were sequenced, and detectable features were limited by the absence of alpha or paired-chain data. Sequencing depth was assumed to be roughly uniform across donors in the presence/absence analyses, though that assumption may not hold. Because some donors lacked HLA typing at each locus, the association tests relied only on the typed subset. In vitro tests confirmed that a few of the cytomegalovirus-associated TCR beta chains recognize cytomegalovirus antigens. The only immune exposure information available for the cohort was CMV serostatus. Because counts were too low, some 17 rarely observed V segments, including chromosome 9 orphons, were excluded from the earlier analysis of several hundred of the donors. Linkage disequilibrium might explain the correlated functional status among segregating V segments, but an unknown experimental factor could not be excluded. The classifier was reported to diagnose cytomegalovirus status with high specificity and sensitivity in both the original cohort and the validation cohort. A further reported finding was that TCR beta sequences accurately predicted the HLA-A and HLA-B alleles for most subjects in the first cohort. A later genetic analysis reported fewer N-insertions in productive TCRs among donors in an Asian-associated ancestry cluster than the approximately 670-donor mean. While some public TCRs were present in many individuals, most TCR sequences turned up only very rarely across donors. A later analysis found that HLA-associated TCR beta chains were more clonally expanded and had lower generation probabilities than equally common non-associated chains. According to a later analysis, most CMV-associated TCR beta chains appeared to be HLA-restricted, and the HLA associations seemed to be driven largely by CMV exposure. A later analysis reported that several top co-occurrence clusters appeared linked to parvovirus B19, influenza, CMV and Epstein-Barr virus. In a later analysis, the rate of TCR association differed among HLA loci, with DRB1 alleles having the most associated TCRs and HLA-C alleles having the fewest. The authors suggested that the approach could potentially be generalized to other disease states and immunological phenotypes. When HLA alleles, especially DR and DQ, strongly co-occurred, attributing TCR associations to individual alleles was difficult. The study gave a list of about 150 TCR beta chains associated with cytomegalovirus. In a later genetic analysis, a missense DCLRE1C variant was associated with V-gene and J-gene trimming of TCR beta chains, and the association was replicated in an independent cohort. Because the 87-base-pair reads could not distinguish some IMGT-functional V segments, including TRBV6-2 and TRBV6-3, those segments were excluded. An earlier analysis of 587 of the donors showed that most TCR beta V segments appeared in productive rearrangements either about 90% or about 30% of the time, which broadly matched IMGT annotations. Specific HLA alleles were associated with over 15,000 TCR beta sequences at a false discovery rate of 0.05 in a later analysis. The sequencing pipeline was judged likely to have produced a cluster of highly shared sequence variants as a technical artifact.

Including the terminal cysteine and phenylalanine, the CDR3 comprises 16 residues. CDR3 DNA is the only sequence kept; it has 48 bases, read in frame from the first base. Based on the germline V gene, the CDR1 and CDR2 sequences are SGDLS and YYNGEE. Trimming at the junction amounts to 3 bases on V and 1 base on J, and the germline ends lie 16 bases apart. The cohort consisted of 670 or so healthy bone marrow donors. All cohort members were sampled while nominally healthy, although unrecorded immune exposures were likely present. The donor tested CMV seropositive, placing the donor among the 250 to 350 seropositive members of the cohort. A peripheral blood sample was collected from each donor, and TCR beta sequencing was performed on peripheral blood mononuclear cells. Genomic DNA extraction from the blood cell samples was performed with the Qiagen DNeasy Blood Extraction Kit. A remark on this clone: Its recognized antigen is unknown. Base-call qualities are not available, and no considerably larger clone is one nucleotide away.

Libraries were made using the immunoSEQ multiplex PCR assay. For the multiplex PCR, a mixture combining 60 forward primers for TCR Vbeta segments and 13 reverse primers for TCR Jbeta segments was used. The CDR3 region of rearranged TCR beta genes was amplified from genomic DNA by a multiplex PCR assay. Amplified TCR beta libraries were sequenced as 87-base-pair reads on the Illumina HiSeq System. The paper's processing steps were these. Across the 500 to 750 repertoires, a later analysis counted tens of millions of unique TCR beta chains, roughly 11 million of which were shared by at least two donors. Raw reads were error-corrected and collapsed into unique sequences with a nearest-neighbor algorithm that merged closely related sequences to remove PCR and sequencing errors. Alignment of CDR3 sequences to IMGT reference sequences was used to assign V, D and J gene segments. Each retained sequence needed at least a six-nucleotide match to both a V gene segment and a J gene segment. Rearrangements were classified as productive when the CDR3 lacked stop codons and remained in frame with V and J, and all other rearrangements were classified as non-productive. Following IMGT convention, CDR3 was defined as the stretch from the second conserved V-encoded cysteine up to the conserved J-encoded phenylalanine. In an earlier analysis of approximately 500 of the donors, sequences lacking an unambiguous match to a single V gene segment were excluded. In an earlier analysis of approximately 550 of the donors, V segments were called functional above 56.7% productive rearrangements and were called segregating when the between-donor standard deviation exceeded 5%. A statistical classification framework was built to diagnose cytomegalovirus status from the catalog of TCR beta chain sequences. In a later analysis, TCR nucleotide sequences were compared against IMGT/GENE-DB human TR gene sequences so that V and J genes could be assigned. Using the TCRdist pipeline, a later analysis assigned CDR3 sequences along with most-parsimonious VDJ recombination scenarios. In a later analysis, each TCR beta chain was defined by its CDR3 amino acid sequence together with its V-gene family, and reads lacking a unique V-gene family were excluded. As a way to deal with suspected cross-contamination and a sequencing artifact, a later analysis dropped nearly 600 nucleotide sequences that were highly shared and had low generation probability. In a later analysis, a clonal expansion index was calculated for each public chain from normalized within-repertoire ranks of inferred template counts. In a later analysis, generation probabilities were computed with a VDJ recombination model fitted to out-of-frame rearrangements, and the resulting probabilities were checked against IGoR. A later analysis scored TCR-TCR, TCR-HLA and TCR-CMV co-occurrence with hypergeometric tests, applying a repertoire-size bias correction to TCR pairs. A later analysis estimated false discovery rates by permuting HLA or CMV assignments 20 times. A later analysis grouped co-occurring TCRs with DBSCAN, adding TCRdist sequence similarity when clustering within HLA-allele-positive subsets. Co-occurrence clustering excluded repertoires with fewer than 30,000 or more than 120,000 public chains, plus five with anomalous nucleotide sharing. TCRdb holds this immuneACCESS table with in-frame rearrangements only. Some clones are missing; in checked studies, unresolved V genes explain under half, and the rest has no known cause. D and trimming were read from the DNA, whereas the V and J calls and clone size are those reported in that table. This sample lists approximately 100,000 clones; around 80% were detected once. 5.2% of the sample is taken by the ten largest.

Input material: PBMCs. This clonotype originated in a female donor in good health and CMV-seropositive. The chain is encoded by TRBV9 joined to TRBJ1-2, and TRBD1 may be the D gene, going by 6 matching bases. The DNA reads as follows: TGTGCCAGCAGCGCCGGACAGCAAACATTTAACTATGGCTACACCTTC. It translates to CASSAGQQTFNYGYTF.